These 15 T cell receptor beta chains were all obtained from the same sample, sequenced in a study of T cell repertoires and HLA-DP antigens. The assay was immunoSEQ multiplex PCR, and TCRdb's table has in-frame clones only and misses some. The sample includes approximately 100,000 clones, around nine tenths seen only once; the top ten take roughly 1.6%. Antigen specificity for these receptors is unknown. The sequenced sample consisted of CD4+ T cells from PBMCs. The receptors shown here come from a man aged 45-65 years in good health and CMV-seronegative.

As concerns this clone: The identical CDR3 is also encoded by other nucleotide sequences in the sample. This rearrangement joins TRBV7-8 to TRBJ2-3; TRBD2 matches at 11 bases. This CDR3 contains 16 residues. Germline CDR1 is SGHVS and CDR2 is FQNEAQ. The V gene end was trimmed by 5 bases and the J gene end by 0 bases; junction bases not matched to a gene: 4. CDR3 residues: CASSPRLAGSTDTQYF. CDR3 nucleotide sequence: TGTGCCAGCAGCCCCAGACTAGCGGGGAGCACAGATACGCAGTATTTT.

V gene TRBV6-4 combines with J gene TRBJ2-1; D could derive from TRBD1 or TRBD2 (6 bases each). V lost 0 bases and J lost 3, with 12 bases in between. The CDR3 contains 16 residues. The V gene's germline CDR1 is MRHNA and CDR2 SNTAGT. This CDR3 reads CASSDSGGHFYNEQFF. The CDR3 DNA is TGTGCCAGCAGTGACTCTGGGGGGCACTTCTACAATGAGCAGTTCTTC.

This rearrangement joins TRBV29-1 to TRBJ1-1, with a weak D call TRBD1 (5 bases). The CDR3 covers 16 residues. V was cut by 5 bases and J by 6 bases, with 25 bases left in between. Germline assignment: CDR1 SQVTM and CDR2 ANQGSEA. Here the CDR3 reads CSVQKRGRGGEAEAFF. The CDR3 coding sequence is TGCAGCGTTCAAAAACGGGGGAGGGGCGGCGAGGCTGAAGCTTTCTTT.

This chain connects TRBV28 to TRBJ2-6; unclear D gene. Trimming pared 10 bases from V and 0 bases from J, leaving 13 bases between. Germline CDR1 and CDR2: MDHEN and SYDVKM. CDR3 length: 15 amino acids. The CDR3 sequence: CATWASGSGANVLTF. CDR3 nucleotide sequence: TGTGCCACGTGGGCCTCCGGCTCTGGGGCCAACGTCCTGACTTTC.

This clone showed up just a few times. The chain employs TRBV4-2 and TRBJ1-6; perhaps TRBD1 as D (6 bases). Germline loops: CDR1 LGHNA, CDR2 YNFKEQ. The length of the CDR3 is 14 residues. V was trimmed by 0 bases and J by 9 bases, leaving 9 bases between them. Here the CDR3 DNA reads TGTGCCAGCAGCCAAGAACAGGGAGGTTCACCCCTCCACTTT. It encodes CASSQEQGGSPLHF.

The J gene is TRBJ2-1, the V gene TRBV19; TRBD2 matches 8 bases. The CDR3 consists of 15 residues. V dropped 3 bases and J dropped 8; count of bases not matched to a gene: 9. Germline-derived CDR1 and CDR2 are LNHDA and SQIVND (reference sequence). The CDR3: CASSMGTRSWDEQFF. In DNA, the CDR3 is TGTGCCAGTAGTATGGGGACTAGGAGTTGGGATGAGCAGTTCTTC.

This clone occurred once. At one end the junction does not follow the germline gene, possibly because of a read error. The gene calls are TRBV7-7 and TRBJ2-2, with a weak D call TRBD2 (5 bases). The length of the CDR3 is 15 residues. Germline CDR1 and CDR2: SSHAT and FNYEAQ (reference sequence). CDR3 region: CASSLGREGTGELFF. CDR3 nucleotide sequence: TGTGCTAGCAGCTTGGGCAGAGAGGGTACCGGGGAGCTGTTTTTT.

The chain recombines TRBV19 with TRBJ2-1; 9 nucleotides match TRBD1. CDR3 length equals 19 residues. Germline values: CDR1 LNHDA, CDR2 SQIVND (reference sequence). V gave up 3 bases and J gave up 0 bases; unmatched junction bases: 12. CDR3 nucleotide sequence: TGTGCCAGTAGTATGGTCCGGACAGGGGCCGCGAGCTCCTACAATGAGCAGTTCTTC. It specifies CASSMVRTGAASSYNEQFF.

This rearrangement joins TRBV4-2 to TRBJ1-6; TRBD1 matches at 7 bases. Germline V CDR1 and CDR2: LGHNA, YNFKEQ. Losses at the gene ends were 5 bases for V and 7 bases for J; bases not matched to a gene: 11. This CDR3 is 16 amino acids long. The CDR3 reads CASSLDGGTANSPLHF. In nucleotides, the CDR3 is TGTGCCAGCAGCTTGGATGGGGGGACAGCCAATTCACCCCTCCACTTT.

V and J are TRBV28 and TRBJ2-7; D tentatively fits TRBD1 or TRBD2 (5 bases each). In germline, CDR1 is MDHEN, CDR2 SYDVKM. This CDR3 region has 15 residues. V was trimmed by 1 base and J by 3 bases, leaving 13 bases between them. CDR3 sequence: CASSLYGADGYEQYF. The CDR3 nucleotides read TGTGCCAGCAGTTTATACGGGGCGGACGGCTACGAGCAGTACTTC.

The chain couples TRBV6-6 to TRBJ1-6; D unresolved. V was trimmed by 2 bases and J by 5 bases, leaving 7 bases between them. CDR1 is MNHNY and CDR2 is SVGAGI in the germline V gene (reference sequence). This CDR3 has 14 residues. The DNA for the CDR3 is TGTGCCAGCAGTTACCTGGCAGATAATTCACCCCTCCACTTT. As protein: CASSYLADNSPLHF.

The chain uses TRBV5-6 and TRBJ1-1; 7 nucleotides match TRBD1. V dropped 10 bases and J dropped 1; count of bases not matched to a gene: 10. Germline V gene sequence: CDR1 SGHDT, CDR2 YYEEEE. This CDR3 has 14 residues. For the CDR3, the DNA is TGTGCCGCAGCTATCAGGGGGAGGAACACTGAAGCTTTCTTT. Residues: CAAAIRGRNTEAFF. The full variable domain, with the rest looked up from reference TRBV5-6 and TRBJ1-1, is DAGVTQSPTHLIKTRGQQVTLRCSPKSGHDTVSWYQQALGQGPQFIFQYYEEEERQRGNFPDRFSGHQFPNYSSELNVNALLLGDSALYLCAAAIRGRNTEAFFGQGTRLTVV.

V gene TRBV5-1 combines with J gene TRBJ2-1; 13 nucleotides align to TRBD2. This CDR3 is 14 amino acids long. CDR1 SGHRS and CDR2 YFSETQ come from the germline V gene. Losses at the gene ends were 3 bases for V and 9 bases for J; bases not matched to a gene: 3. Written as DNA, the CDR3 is TGCGCCAGCAGCTCACTAGCGGGAGGGGTTGAGCAGTTCTTC. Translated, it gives CASSSLAGGVEQFF.

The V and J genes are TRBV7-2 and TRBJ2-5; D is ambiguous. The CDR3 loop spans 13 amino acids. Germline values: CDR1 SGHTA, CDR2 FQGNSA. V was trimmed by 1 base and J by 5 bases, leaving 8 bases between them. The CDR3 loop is CASSLDKSETQYF. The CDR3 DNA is TGTGCCAGCAGCTTAGATAAGTCGGAGACCCAGTACTTC.

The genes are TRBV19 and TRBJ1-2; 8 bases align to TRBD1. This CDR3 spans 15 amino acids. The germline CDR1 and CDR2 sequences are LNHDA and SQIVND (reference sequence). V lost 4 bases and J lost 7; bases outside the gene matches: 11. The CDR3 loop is CASSTYQGQGVGYTF. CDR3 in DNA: TGTGCCAGTAGTACCTACCAAGGACAGGGAGTTGGCTACACCTTC.